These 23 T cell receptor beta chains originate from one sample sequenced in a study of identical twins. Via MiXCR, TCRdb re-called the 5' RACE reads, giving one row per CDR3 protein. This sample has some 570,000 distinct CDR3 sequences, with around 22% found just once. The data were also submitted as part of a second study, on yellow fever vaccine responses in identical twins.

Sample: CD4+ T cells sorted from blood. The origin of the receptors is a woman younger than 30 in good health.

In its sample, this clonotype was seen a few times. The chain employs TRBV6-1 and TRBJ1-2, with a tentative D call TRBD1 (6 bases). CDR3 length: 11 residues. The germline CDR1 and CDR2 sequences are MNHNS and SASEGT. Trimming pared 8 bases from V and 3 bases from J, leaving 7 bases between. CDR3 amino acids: CASGQYYGYTF. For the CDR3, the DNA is TGTGCCAGCGGACAGTACTATGGCTACACCTTC.

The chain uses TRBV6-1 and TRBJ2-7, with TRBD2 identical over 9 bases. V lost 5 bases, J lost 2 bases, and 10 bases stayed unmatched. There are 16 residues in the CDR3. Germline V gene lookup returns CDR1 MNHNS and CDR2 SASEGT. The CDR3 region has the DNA TGTGCCAGCAGTCCGCACCCTAGCGGGGCCGCCTACGAGCAGTACGTC. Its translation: CASSPHPSGAAYEQYV.

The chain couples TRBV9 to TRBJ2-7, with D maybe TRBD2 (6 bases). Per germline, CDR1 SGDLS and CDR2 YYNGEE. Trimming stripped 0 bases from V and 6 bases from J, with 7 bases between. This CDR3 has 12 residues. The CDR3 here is CASSVGGGEQYF. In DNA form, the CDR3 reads TGTGCCAGCAGCGTAGGGGGAGGCGAGCAGTACTTC.

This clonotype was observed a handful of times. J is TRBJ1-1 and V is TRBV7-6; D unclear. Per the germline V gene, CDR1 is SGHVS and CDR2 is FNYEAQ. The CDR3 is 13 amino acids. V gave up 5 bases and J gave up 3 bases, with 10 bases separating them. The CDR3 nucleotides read TGTGCCAGCAGCGACCCCCCGGACACTGAAGCTTTCTTT. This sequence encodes CASSDPPDTEAFF.

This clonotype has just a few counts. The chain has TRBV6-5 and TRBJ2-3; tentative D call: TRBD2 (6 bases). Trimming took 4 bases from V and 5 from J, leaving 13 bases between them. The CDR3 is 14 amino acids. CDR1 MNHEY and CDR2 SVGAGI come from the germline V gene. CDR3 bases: TGTGCCAGCAGTTTAATGGCGGGATTAGATACGCAGTATTTT. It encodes CASSLMAGLDTQYF.

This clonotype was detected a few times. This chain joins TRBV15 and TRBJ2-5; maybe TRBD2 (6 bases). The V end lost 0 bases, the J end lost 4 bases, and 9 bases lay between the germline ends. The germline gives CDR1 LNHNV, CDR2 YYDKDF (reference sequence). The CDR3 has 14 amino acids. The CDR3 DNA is TGTGCCACCAGCAGAGATTTCGGGAGAGAGACCCAGTACTTC. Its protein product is CATSRDFGRETQYF.

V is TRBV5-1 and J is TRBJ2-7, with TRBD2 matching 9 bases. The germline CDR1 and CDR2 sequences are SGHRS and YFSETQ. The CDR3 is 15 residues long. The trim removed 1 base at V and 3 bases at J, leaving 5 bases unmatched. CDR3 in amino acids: CASSLPSTSGYEQYF. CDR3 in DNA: TGCGCCAGCAGCTTGCCCTCGACTAGCGGCTACGAGCAGTACTTC.

CDR3 nucleotide sequence: TGTGCCAGCAGCCCCGAGGGGAGACTTTTAAACACCGGGGAGCTGTTTTTT. Translated: CASSPEGRLLNTGELFF. The chain joins TRBV7-9 to TRBJ2-2, with D possibly called TRBD1 or TRBD2 (5 bases each). V gave up 5 bases and J gave up 2 bases, with 18 bases separating them. The CDR3 spans 17 residues. CDR1 is SEHNR, CDR2 FQNEAQ, per germline (reference sequence).

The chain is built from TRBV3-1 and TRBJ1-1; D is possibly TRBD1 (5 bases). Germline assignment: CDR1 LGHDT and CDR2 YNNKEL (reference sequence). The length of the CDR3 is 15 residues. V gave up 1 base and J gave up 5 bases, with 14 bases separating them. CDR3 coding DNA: TGTGCCAGCAGCCAAGGACCCCTTGGGGGAACTGAAGCTTTCTTT. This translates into CASSQGPLGGTEAFF. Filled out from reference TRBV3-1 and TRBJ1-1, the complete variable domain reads DTAVSQTPKYLVTQMGNDKSIKCEQNLGHDTMYWYKQDSKKFLKIMFSYNNKELIINETVPNRFSPKSPDKAHLNLHINSLELGDSAVYFCASSQGPLGGTEAFFGQGTRLTVV.

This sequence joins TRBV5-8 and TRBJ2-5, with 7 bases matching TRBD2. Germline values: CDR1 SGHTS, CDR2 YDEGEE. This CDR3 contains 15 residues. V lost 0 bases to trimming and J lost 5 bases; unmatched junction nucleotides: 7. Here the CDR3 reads CASSLAGGGAETQYF. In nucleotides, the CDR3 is TGTGCCAGCAGCTTGGCTGGCGGGGGAGCGGAGACCCAGTACTTC.

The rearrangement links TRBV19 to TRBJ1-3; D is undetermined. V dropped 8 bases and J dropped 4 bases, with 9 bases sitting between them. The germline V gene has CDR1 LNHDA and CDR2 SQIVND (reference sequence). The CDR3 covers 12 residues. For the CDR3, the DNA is TGTGCCAGTTCGGATCCGGGAAACACCATATATTTT. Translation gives CASSDPGNTIYF.

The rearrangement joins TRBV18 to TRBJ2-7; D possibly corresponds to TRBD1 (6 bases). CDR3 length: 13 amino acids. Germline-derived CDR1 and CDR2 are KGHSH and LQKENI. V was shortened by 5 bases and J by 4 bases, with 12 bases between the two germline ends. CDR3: CASSMGHRYEQYF. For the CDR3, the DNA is TGTGCCAGCTCAATGGGACATCGGTACGAGCAGTACTTC.

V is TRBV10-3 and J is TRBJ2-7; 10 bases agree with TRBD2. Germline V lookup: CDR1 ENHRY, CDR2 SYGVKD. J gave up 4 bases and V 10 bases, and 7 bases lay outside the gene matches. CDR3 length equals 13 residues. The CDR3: CATKAGGSYEQYF. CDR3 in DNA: TGTGCCACCAAAGCGGGAGGGTCTTACGAGCAGTACTTC.

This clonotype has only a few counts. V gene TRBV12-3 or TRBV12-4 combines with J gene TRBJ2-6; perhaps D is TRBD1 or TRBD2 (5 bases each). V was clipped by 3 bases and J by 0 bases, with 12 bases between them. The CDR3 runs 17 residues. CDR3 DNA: TGTGCCAGCAGTTTGTCGGGACGGCCCTCTGGGGCCAACGTCCTGACTTTC. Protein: CASSLSGRPSGANVLTF.

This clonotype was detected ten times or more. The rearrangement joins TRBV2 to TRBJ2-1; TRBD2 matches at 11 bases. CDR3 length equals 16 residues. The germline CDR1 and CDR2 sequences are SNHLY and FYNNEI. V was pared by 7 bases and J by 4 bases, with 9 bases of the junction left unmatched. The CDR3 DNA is TGTGCCAGCACCGCCGGGACTAGCGGTCCATACAATGAGCAGTTCTTC. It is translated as CASTAGTSGPYNEQFF. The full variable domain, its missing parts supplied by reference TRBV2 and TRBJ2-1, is EPEVTQTPSHQVTQMGQEVILRCVPISNHLYFYWYRQILGQKVEFLVSFYNNEISEKSEIFDDQFSVERPDGSNFTLKIRSTKLEDSAMYFCASTAGTSGPYNEQFFGPGTRLTVL.

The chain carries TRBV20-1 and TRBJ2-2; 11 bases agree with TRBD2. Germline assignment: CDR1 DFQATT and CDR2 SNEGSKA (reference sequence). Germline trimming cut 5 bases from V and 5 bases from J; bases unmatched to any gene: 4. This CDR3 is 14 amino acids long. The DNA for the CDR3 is TGCAGTGCTTCCCGGACTAGCGGGACCGGGGAGCTGTTTTTT. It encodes CSASRTSGTGELFF.

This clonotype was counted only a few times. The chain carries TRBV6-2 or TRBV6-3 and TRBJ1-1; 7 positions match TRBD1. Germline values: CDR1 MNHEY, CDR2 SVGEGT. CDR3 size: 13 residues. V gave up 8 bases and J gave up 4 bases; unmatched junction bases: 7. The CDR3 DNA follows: TGTGCCAGCGGGGACCACAGGGGCACTGAAGCTTTCTTT. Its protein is CASGDHRGTEAFF.

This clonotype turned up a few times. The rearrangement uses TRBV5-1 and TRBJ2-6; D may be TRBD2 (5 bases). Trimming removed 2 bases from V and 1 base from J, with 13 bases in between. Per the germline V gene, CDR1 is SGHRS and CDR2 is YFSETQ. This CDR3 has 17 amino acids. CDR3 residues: CASSFRGSESGANVLTF. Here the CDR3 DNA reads TGCGCCAGCAGCTTCAGAGGGTCCGAATCTGGGGCCAACGTCCTGACTTTC. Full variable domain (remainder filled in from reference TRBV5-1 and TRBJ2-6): KAGVTQTPRYLIKTRGQQVTLSCSPISGHRSVSWYQQTPGQGLQFLFEYFSETQRNKGNFPGRFSGRQFSNSRSEMNVSTLELGDSALYLCASSFRGSESGANVLTFGAGSRLTVL.

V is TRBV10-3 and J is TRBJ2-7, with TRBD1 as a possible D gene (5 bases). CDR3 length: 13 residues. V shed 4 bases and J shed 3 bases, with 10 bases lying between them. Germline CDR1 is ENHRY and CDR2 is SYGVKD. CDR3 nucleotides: TGTGCCATCAGTGGCTTGGGGCACTACGAGCAGTACTTC. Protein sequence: CAISGLGHYEQYF.

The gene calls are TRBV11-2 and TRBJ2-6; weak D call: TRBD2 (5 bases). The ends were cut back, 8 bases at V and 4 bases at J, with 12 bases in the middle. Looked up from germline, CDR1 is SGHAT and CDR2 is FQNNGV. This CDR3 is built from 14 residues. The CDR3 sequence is CASQVGAGANVLTF. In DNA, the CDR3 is TGTGCCAGCCAAGTGGGAGCCGGGGCCAACGTCCTGACTTTC.

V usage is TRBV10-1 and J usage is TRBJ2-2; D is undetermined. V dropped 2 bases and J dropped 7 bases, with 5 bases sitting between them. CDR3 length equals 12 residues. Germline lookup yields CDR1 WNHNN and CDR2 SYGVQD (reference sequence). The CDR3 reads CASSEVVGELFF. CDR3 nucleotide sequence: TGCGCCAGCAGTGAGGTAGTCGGGGAGCTGTTTTTT.

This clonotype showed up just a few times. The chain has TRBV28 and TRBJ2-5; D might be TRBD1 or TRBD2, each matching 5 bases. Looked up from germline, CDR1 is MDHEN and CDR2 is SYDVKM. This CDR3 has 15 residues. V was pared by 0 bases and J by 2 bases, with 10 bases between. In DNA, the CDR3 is TGTGCCAGCAGTTTATGGGGACCCACGCAAGAGACCCAGTACTTC. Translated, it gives CASSLWGPTQETQYF.

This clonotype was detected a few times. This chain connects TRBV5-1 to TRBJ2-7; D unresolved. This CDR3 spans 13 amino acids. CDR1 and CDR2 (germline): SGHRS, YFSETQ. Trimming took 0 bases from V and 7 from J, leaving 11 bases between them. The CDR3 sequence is CASSLALGREQYV. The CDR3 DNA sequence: TGCGCCAGCAGCTTGGCCTTAGGGCGGGAGCAGTACGTC.